The present entry profiles one T cell receptor beta chain with its context. In the study's own analysis: Amplification from reference gene primers served as the basis for estimated nucleated cell counts. Using immunoSEQ multiplex PCR, the repertoire was profiled, and TCRdb retains in-frame clones only, with some absent. D and trimming were read from the DNA, whereas the V and J calls and clone size are those reported in that table. The table has fewer than 150,000 clones, 75% to 90% seen once. The CDR3 is made up of 14 amino acids. Germline values: CDR1 SGHRS, CDR2 YFSETQ. The J segment lost 1 base and the V segment lost 4 bases, leaving 3 bases of the junction unmatched. This specimen comes from a study of blood T cell repertoires in COVID-19. As for the study in general: The United States, Italy and Spain were the sources of the acute and convalescent COVID-19 samples. PBMCs, B-cell-depleted T cells, or T cells were the source of the cDNA or gDNA that made up the material.

The receptor was derived from a woman aged 50 to 60 who had recovered from COVID-19. The sample consisted of peripheral blood. V is TRBV5-1 and J is TRBJ1-1; 8 nucleotides agree with TRBD1. The CDR3 region is CASSQGATNTEAFF. In nucleotides, the CDR3 is TGCGCCAGCAGCCAGGGGGCGACGAACACTGAAGCTTTCTTT.